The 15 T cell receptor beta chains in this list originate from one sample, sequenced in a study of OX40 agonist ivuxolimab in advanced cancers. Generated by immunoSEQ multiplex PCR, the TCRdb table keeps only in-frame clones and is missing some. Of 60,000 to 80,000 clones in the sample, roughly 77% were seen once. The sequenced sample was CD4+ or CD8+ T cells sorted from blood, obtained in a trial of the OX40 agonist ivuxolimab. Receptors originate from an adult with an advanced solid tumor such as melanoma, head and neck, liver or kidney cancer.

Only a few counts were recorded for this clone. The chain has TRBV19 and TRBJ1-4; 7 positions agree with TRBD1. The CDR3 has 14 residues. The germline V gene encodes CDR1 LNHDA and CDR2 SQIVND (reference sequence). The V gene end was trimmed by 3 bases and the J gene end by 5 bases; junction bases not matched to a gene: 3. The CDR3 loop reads CASSMGQLNEKLFF. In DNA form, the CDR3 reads TGTGCCAGTAGTATGGGACAGCTCAATGAAAAACTGTTTTTT. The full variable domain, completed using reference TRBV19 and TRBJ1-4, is DGGITQSPKYLFRKEGQNVTLSCEQNLNHDAMYWYRQDPGQGLRLIYYSQIVNDFQKGDIAEGYSVSREKKESFPLTVTSAQKNPTAFYLCASSMGQLNEKLFFGSGTQLSVL.

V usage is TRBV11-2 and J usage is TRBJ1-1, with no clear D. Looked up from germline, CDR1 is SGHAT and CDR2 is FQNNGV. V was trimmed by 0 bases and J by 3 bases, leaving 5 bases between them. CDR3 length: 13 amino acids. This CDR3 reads CASSLDPDTEAFF. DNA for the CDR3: TGTGCCAGCAGCTTAGATCCGGACACTGAAGCTTTCTTT. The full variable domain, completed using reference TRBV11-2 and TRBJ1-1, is EAGVAQSPRYKIIEKRQSVAFWCNPISGHATLYWYQQILGQGPKLLIQFQNNGVVDDSQLPKDRFSAERLKGVDSTLKIQPAKLEDSAVYLCASSLDPDTEAFFGQGTRLTVV.

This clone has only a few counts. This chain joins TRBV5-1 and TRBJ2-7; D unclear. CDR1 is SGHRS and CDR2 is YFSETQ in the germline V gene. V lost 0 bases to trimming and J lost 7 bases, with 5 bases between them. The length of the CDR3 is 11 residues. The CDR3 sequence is CASSLEREQYF. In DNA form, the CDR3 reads TGCGCCAGCAGCTTGGAGAGGGAGCAGTACTTC.

The CDR3 region has the DNA TGTGCCAGCTCACTGGGGACAGGGGATCCACAAGGCTACACCTTC. Its protein is CASSLGTGDPQGYTF. The V and J genes are TRBV18 and TRBJ1-2; 10 bases are shared with TRBD1. Unmatched junction bases numbered 10, after V lost 4 bases and J lost 8 bases. The CDR3 is 15 residues long. CDR1 and CDR2 (germline): KGHSH, LQKENI.

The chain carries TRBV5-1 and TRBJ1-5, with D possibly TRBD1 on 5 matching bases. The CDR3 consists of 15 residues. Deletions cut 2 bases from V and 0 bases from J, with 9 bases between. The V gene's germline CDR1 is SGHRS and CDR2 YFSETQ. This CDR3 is CASSLGDYSNQPQHF. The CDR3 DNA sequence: TGCGCCAGCAGCTTAGGGGATTATAGCAATCAGCCCCAGCATTTT.

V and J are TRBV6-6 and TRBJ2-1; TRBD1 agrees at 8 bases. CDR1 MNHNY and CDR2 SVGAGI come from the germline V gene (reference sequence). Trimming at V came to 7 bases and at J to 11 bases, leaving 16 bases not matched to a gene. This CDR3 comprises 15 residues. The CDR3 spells CASTRPGQAGPQQFF. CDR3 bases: TGTGCCAGCACTCGACCGGGACAGGCTGGCCCTCAGCAGTTCTTC.

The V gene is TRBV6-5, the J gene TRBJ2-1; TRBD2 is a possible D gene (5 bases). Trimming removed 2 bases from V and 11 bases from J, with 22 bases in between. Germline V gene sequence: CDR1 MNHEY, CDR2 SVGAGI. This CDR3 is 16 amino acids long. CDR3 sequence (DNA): TGTGCCAGCAGTTACCTGCCGGGAATACAGACAATGAAGCAGTTCTTC. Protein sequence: CASSYLPGIQTMKQFF.

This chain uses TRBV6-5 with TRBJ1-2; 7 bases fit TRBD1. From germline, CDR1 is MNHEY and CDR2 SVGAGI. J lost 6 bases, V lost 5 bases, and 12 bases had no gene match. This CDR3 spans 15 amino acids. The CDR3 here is CASSGRQGGTDGYTF. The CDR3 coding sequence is TGTGCCAGCAGTGGAAGACAGGGTGGTACTGATGGCTACACCTTC.

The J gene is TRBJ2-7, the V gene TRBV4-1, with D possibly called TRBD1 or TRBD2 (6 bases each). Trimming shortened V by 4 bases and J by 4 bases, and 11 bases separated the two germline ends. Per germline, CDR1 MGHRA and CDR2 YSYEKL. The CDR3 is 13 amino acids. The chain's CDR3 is CASSPGGGYEQYF. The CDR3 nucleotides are TGCGCCAGCAGCCCAGGAGGGGGTTACGAGCAGTACTTC.

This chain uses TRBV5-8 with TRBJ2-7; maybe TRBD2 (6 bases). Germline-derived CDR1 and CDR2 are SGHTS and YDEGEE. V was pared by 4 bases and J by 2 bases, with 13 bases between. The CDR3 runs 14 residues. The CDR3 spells CASSPGVETYEQYF. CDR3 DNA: TGTGCCAGCAGCCCGGGGGTGGAAACCTACGAGCAGTACTTC. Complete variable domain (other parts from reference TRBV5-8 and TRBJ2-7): EAGVTQSPTHLIKTRGQQATLRCSPISGHTSVYWYQQALGLGLQFLLWYDEGEERNRGNFPPRFSGRQFPNYSSELNVNALELEDSALYLCASSPGVETYEQYFGPGTRLTVT.

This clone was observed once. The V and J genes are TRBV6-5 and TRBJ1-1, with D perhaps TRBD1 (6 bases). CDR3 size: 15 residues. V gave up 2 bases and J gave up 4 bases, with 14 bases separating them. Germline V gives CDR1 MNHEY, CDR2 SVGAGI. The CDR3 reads CASSYTTGKVTEAFF. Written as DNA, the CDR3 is TGTGCCAGCAGTTACACCACAGGGAAGGTCACTGAAGCTTTCTTT.

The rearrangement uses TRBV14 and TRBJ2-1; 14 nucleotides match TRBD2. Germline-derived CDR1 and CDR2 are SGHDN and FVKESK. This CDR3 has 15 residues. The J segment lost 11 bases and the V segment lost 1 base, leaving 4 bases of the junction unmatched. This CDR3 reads CASSQGTSGGIKQFF. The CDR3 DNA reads TGTGCCAGCAGCCAAGGGACTAGCGGGGGGATTAAGCAGTTCTTC.

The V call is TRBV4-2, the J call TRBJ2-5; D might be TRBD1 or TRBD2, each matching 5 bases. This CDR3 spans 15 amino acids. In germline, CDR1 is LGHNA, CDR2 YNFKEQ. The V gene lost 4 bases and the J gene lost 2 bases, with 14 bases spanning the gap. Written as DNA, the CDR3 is TGTGCCAGCAGCCCCGGGACCAGCGTGCAAGAGACCCAGTACTTC. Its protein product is CASSPGTSVQETQYF.

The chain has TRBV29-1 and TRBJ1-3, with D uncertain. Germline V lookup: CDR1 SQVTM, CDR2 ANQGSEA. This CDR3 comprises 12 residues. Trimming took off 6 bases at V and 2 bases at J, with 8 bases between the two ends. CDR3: CSVRFTGNTIYF. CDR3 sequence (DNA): TGCAGCGTAAGGTTTACTGGAAACACCATATATTTT.

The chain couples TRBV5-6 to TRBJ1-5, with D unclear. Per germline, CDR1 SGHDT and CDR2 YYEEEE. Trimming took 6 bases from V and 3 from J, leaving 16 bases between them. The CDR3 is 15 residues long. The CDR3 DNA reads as TGTGCCAGCAAAAAGGGCCCCGATTACAATCAGCCCCAGCATTTT. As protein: CASKKGPDYNQPQHF.